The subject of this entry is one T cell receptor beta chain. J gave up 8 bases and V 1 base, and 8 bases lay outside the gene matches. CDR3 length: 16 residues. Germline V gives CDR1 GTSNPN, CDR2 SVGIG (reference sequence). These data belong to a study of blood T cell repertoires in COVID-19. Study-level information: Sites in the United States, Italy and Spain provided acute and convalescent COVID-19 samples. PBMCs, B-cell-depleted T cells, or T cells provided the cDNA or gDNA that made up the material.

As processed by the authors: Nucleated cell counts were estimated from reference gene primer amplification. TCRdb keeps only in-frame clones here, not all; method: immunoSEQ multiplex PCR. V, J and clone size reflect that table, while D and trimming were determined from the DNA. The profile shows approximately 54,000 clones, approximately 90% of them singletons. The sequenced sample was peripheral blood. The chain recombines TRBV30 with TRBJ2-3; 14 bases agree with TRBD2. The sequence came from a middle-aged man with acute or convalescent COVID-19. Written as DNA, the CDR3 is TGTGCCTGGAGTGGGGGACTAGCGGGAGCGAAGGGTACGCAGTATTTT. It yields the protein CAWSGGLAGAKGTQYF.